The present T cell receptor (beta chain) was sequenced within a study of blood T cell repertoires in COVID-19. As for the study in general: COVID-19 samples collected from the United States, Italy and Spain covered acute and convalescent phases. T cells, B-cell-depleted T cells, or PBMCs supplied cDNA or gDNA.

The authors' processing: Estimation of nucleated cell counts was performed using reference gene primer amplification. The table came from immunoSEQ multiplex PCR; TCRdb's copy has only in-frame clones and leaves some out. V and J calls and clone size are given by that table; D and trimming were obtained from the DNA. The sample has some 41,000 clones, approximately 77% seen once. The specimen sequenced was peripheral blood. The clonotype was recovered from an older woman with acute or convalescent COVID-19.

The CDR3 protein is CASSTPGQGANQPQHF. The CDR3 DNA reads as TGTGCCAGTAGTACCCCCGGGCAGGGGGCCAATCAGCCCCAGCATTTT. The chain joins TRBV19 to TRBJ1-5; TRBD1 agrees at 8 bases. The V gene end was trimmed by 4 bases and the J gene end by 3 bases; junction bases not matched to a gene: 8. In germline, CDR1 is LNHDA, CDR2 SQIVND (reference sequence). This CDR3 region has 16 residues.